A single sample gave rise to the 24 T cell receptor beta chains below, sequenced in a study of CD8 T cells in ankylosing spondylitis. Regarding the study as a whole: For ankylosing spondylitis blood, a TCR beta motif of 7 or 8 highly homologous variants appeared characteristic.

What these receptors recognize is not known. TCRdb reprocessed the 5' RACE reads with MiXCR, giving one entry per CDR3 protein. The data hold almost 400,000 distinct CDR3 sequences, with around 22% observed a single time. The sample taken for sequencing was blood, either unsorted or a sorted T cell fraction (not recorded which). These receptors originate from a male donor with ankylosing spondylitis.

V is TRBV5-1 and J is TRBJ1-4; TRBD1 matches 9 bases. V lost 4 bases to trimming and J lost 6 bases; unmatched junction nucleotides: 16. Germline CDR1 reads SGHRS; CDR2 reads YFSETQ. The CDR3 contains 18 residues. The CDR3 protein is CASSPEGDRAFSDEKLFF. The CDR3, as DNA: TGCGCCAGCAGCCCCGAGGGGGACAGGGCATTCTCCGATGAAAAACTGTTTTTT.

This clonotype came up a few times. The genes are TRBV3-1 and TRBJ2-5; no definite D call. V lost 1 base and J lost 4, with 4 bases in between. This CDR3 spans 12 amino acids. Germline V gene sequence: CDR1 LGHDT, CDR2 YNNKEL (reference sequence). CDR3 region: CASSQVSETQYF. Here the CDR3 DNA reads TGTGCCAGCAGCCAAGTGTCAGAGACCCAGTACTTC.

This clonotype was seen more than once but under ten times. The genes are TRBV5-1 and TRBJ2-3, with 14 bases aligning to TRBD2. Germline trimming cut 3 bases from V and 0 bases from J; bases unmatched to any gene: 6. Germline assignment: CDR1 SGHRS and CDR2 YFSETQ. The CDR3 extends over 18 amino acids. The CDR3 bases are TGCGCCAGCAGCTCTGGGACTAGCGGGAGTTCTAGCACAGATACGCAGTATTTT. Its translation: CASSSGTSGSSSTDTQYF.

CDR3 nucleotides: TGCAGCGTTGTTTCCGGGAGCTCCTACAATGAGCAGTTCTTC. Amino acids: CSVVSGSSYNEQFF. The V call is TRBV29-1, the J call TRBJ2-1, with a weak D call TRBD2 (6 bases). Germline V gene lookup returns CDR1 SQVTM and CDR2 ANQGSEA. Trimming shortened V by 4 bases and J by 0 bases, and 10 bases separated the two germline ends. The CDR3 runs 14 residues.

This clonotype came up a few times. The rearrangement links TRBV7-9 to TRBJ2-3; D unclear. CDR3 size: 12 residues. Trimming took off 1 base at V and 8 bases at J, with 7 bases between the two ends. CDR1 and CDR2 (germline): SEHNR, FQNEAQ (reference sequence). CDR3 bases: TGTGCCAGCAGCTTAGTTTTGTCTACGCAGTATTTT. Its protein is CASSLVLSTQYF.

This clonotype was counted many times. The chain employs TRBV15 and TRBJ2-2; TRBD2 is a possible D gene (5 bases). V gave up 0 bases and J gave up 1 base, with 12 bases separating them. This CDR3 is built from 17 residues. The germline CDR1 and CDR2 sequences are LNHNV and YYDKDF (reference sequence). CDR3 nucleotides: TGTGCCACCAGCAGAGAGTACAGCGGAGTGAACACCGGGGAGCTGTTTTTT. Translated: CATSREYSGVNTGELFF.

V is TRBV7-2 and J is TRBJ2-4; 10 bases are a match to TRBD1. The CDR3 is 16 amino acids. CDR1 and CDR2 (germline): SGHTA, FQGNSA. Trimming took 5 bases from V and 11 from J; bases not matched to a gene: 15. DNA for the CDR3: TGTGCCAGCAGCCCCGTCCCGGGACAGGGGCTCGGGGTTCAGTACTTC. Amino acid sequence: CASSPVPGQGLGVQYF.

The V and J genes are TRBV18 and TRBJ2-4, with D maybe TRBD1 (6 bases). This CDR3 is 16 amino acids long. Germline values: CDR1 KGHSH, CDR2 LQKENI. Trimming took 6 bases from V and 0 from J, leaving 15 bases between them. DNA for the CDR3: TGTGCCAGCTCCCCCCGGGACACCGTAGCCAAAAACATTCAGTACTTC. Protein product: CASSPRDTVAKNIQYF.

This clonotype has a handful of counts. The rearrangement uses TRBV7-3 and TRBJ2-7; weak D call: TRBD2 (5 bases). Trimming took 1 base from V and 4 from J, leaving 11 bases between them. The germline V gene has CDR1 SGHTA and CDR2 FQGTGA. The CDR3 sequence is 14 residues long. DNA of the CDR3: TGTGCCAGCAGCTTAAATGCGGGTGGTTACGAGCAGTACTTC. It yields the protein CASSLNAGGYEQYF.

This rearrangement joins TRBV12-3 or TRBV12-4 to TRBJ2-3, with 8 bases lining up with TRBD1. This CDR3 has 17 residues. The V segment lost 5 bases and the J segment 2 bases; nucleotides outside the gene matches: 12. The CDR3 here is CASSPSRGRRSTDTQYF. CDR3 DNA sequence: TGTGCCAGCAGTCCGTCCAGGGGGCGCCGATCCACAGATACGCAGTATTTT.

This clonotype has only one observation. V is TRBV5-1 and J is TRBJ2-2; TRBD2 is a possible D gene (6 bases). Germline V gene sequence: CDR1 SGHRS, CDR2 YFSETQ. The CDR3 spans 16 residues. V lost 0 bases to trimming and J lost 6 bases, with 15 bases between them. The CDR3 region has the DNA TGCGCCAGCAGCTTGGGTGCGCGGGGAGCCGCCGGGGAGCTGTTTTTT. Translated, it gives CASSLGARGAAGELFF.

The chain combines TRBV18 with TRBJ1-5; no reliable D call. Germline loops: CDR1 KGHSH, CDR2 LQKENI. The CDR3 runs to 13 residues. Trimming pared 2 bases from V and 5 bases from J, leaving 7 bases between. CDR3 bases: TGTGCCAGCTCACCAATGGAGTATCAGCCCCAGCATTTT. As protein: CASSPMEYQPQHF. The full variable domain, completed using reference TRBV18 and TRBJ1-5, is NAGVMQNPRHLVRRRGQEARLRCSPMKGHSHVYWYRQLPEEGLKFMVYLQKENIIDESGMPKERFSAEFPKEGPSILRIQQVVRGDSAAYFCASSPMEYQPQHFGDGTRLSIL.

This clonotype was detected ten times or more. The chain carries TRBV15 and TRBJ2-6; no definite D call. This CDR3 is built from 16 residues. Trimming pared 3 bases from V and 2 bases from J, leaving 11 bases between. The germline CDR1 and CDR2 sequences are LNHNV and YYDKDF (reference sequence). This CDR3 reads CATSRGSTAGANVLTF. The CDR3 bases are TGTGCCACCAGCAGGGGATCCACCGCTGGGGCCAACGTCCTGACTTTC.

In this sample, this clonotype turned up a few times. The V and J genes are TRBV11-3 and TRBJ2-2; no clear D. V shed 8 bases and J shed 0 bases, with 10 bases lying between them. Germline CDR1 SGHNT, CDR2 YENEEA. The CDR3 extends over 14 amino acids. The CDR3 sequence: CASSAEANTGELFF. The DNA for the CDR3 is TGTGCCAGCTCTGCGGAAGCGAACACCGGGGAGCTGTTTTTT.

This clonotype came up a few times. This chain uses TRBV20-1 with TRBJ2-7, with TRBD2 matching over 9 bases. The CDR3 is 12 amino acids. After removal of 7 bases from V and 3 bases from J, the junction contained 4 bases not matched to a gene. Germline CDR1 is DFQATT and CDR2 is SNEGSKA (reference sequence). CDR3 sequence: CSVLAGIYEQYF. DNA for the CDR3: TGCAGTGTCCTAGCGGGGATCTACGAGCAGTACTTC.

The rearrangement links TRBV5-5 to TRBJ1-4; D is unresolved. Trimming took 4 bases from V and 0 from J, leaving 7 bases between them. The CDR3 covers 14 residues. Germline-derived CDR1 and CDR2 are SGHKS and YYEKEE (reference sequence). The CDR3 here is CASSVRATNEKLFF. For the CDR3, the DNA is TGTGCCAGCAGCGTTCGTGCAACTAATGAAAAACTGTTTTTT.

This clonotype was observed a handful of times. V gene TRBV5-1 combines with J gene TRBJ2-5; 7 bases line up with TRBD2. Germline V CDR1 and CDR2: SGHRS, YFSETQ. The CDR3 has 13 residues. The junction had 4 bases not matched to a gene; V was cut back by 4 bases and J by 4 bases. In DNA form, the CDR3 reads TGCGCCAGCAGCCTGACTAGCCCAGAGACCCAGTACTTC. Translated: CASSLTSPETQYF.

This clonotype was seen ten or more times. The chain links TRBV29-1 to TRBJ2-1; 7 bases align to TRBD1. Germline assignment: CDR1 SQVTM and CDR2 ANQGSEA. V lost 6 bases and J lost 5; bases outside the gene matches: 7. The CDR3 sequence is 13 residues long. CDR3 region: CSVGLTGNNEQFF. CDR3 nucleotides: TGCAGCGTGGGATTGACAGGGAACAATGAGCAGTTCTTC.

This clonotype was detected many times. V and J are TRBV21-1 and TRBJ2-1; TRBD2 is the table's D call and was not checked against the DNA. TRBV21-1 is flagged as a pseudogene. The CDR3 consists of 13 residues. The CDR3 spells CASSTRLVREQFF. The CDR3 DNA reads as TGTGCCAGCAGCACCAGACTAGTCCGGGAGCAGTTCTTC.

This clonotype was picked up a small number of times. J is TRBJ2-2 and V is TRBV29-1; 11 nucleotides match TRBD1. Germline loops: CDR1 SQVTM, CDR2 ANQGSEA. The CDR3 totals 16 residues. Trimming removed 1 base from V and 4 bases from J; junction bases left unmatched: 5. For the CDR3, the DNA is TGCAGCGTTGAAGGGGACAGGGGGACCGCCACCGGGGAGCTGTTTTTT. This sequence encodes CSVEGDRGTATGELFF.

This clonotype was seen only a few times. This sequence joins TRBV3-1 and TRBJ2-7; a possible D gene is TRBD1 (6 bases). The CDR3 totals 13 residues. Germline V gene lookup returns CDR1 LGHDT and CDR2 YNNKEL (reference sequence). Trimming took 0 bases from V and 9 from J, leaving 12 bases between them. CDR3 loop: CASSQEAPQGQYF. The CDR3 DNA sequence: TGTGCCAGCAGCCAAGAGGCTCCACAGGGGCAGTACTTC.

The rearrangement uses TRBV5-1 and TRBJ2-1, with 11 bases fitting TRBD2. V lost 4 bases to trimming and J lost 9 bases; unmatched junction nucleotides: 12. This CDR3 is built from 16 residues. CDR1 SGHRS and CDR2 YFSETQ come from the germline V gene. The CDR3 DNA reads TGCGCCAGCAGCGTCTTTAGCGGGAGGGCCTCATCTGAGCAGTTCTTC. It encodes CASSVFSGRASSEQFF.

This clonotype has just a few counts. The chain links TRBV10-3 to TRBJ1-5; D is possibly TRBD1 (5 bases). The V gene's germline CDR1 is ENHRY and CDR2 SYGVKD. V lost 3 bases to trimming and J lost 3 bases, with 9 bases between them. This CDR3 comprises 14 residues. DNA for the CDR3: TGTGCCATCAGTGAACCCGGGACCAATCAGCCCCAGCATTTT. It is translated as CAISEPGTNQPQHF.

V is TRBV6-4 and J is TRBJ2-1, with 7 bases identical to TRBD1. Germline loops: CDR1 MRHNA, CDR2 SNTAGT. The CDR3 spans 13 residues. Germline trimming cut 3 bases from V and 13 bases from J; bases unmatched to any gene: 9. The CDR3 region has the DNA TGTGCCAGCAGTGAGTCGAGGGGGACAGCCCAGTTCTTC. The encoded protein is CASSESRGTAQFF.